The 5 T cell receptor beta chains below all came from one sample that was sequenced in a study of B cell selection in AIRE deficiency. Conventional CD4 T cells were sorted as CD4+CD127+ cells. Clones were read by immunoSEQ multiplex PCR, and TCRdb kept only the in-frame ones, dropping some. The data contain about 23,000 clones, around 97% of them singletons. Sequenced material: conventional CD4+ T cells sorted from PBMCs. All receptors derive from a human donor with AIRE deficiency.

V gene TRBV4-2 combines with J gene TRBJ2-7, with 11 nucleotides matching TRBD2. V was pared by 0 bases and J by 4 bases, with 5 bases of the junction left unmatched. This CDR3 region has 16 residues. CDR1 is LGHNA and CDR2 is YNFKEQ in the germline V gene. Written as DNA, the CDR3 is TGTGCCAGCAGCCAAGAGGGACTAGCGGAGAAGTACGAGCAGTACTTC. This encodes CASSQEGLAEKYEQYF.

The chain couples TRBV10-1 to TRBJ2-1; D ambiguous. Per the germline V gene, CDR1 is WNHNN and CDR2 is SYGVQD (reference sequence). V was shortened by 4 bases and J by 10 bases, with 11 bases between the two germline ends. The CDR3 has 12 amino acids. The CDR3: CASSGASGEQFF. CDR3 sequence (DNA): TGCGCCAGCAGTGGAGCTTCGGGCGAGCAGTTCTTC.

This clone came up once. This rearrangement joins TRBV21-1 to TRBJ2-7. TRBV21-1 is termed a pseudogene. This CDR3 region has 16 residues. DNA of the CDR3: TGTGCCAGCAGCAAATGTGGTACGGCTTCAACCTACGAGCAGTACTTC. This codes for CASSKCGTASTYEQYF.

The rearrangement uses TRBV28 and TRBJ1-1; maybe TRBD1 (6 bases). Germline values: CDR1 MDHEN, CDR2 SYDVKM. Trimming pared 6 bases from V and 6 bases from J, leaving 20 bases between. The CDR3 consists of 15 residues. CDR3 region: CASSFSSGASAEAFF. CDR3 bases: TGTGCCAGCAGCTTCTCCTCGGGGGCTAGTGCTGAAGCTTTCTTT.

About this clone itself: One end of the junction fails to match germline, which may point to a read error. The gene calls are TRBV7-2 and TRBJ2-2, with D tentatively TRBD1 (6 bases). From germline, CDR1 is SGHTA and CDR2 FQGNSA. The CDR3 length is 15 residues. The CDR3 sequence is CASRLDRTNTGELFF. The CDR3 DNA is TGTGCCAGCAGATTAGACAGGACGAACACCGGGGAGCTGTTTTTT. Supplemented by reference TRBV7-2 and TRBJ2-2, the full variable domain reads GAGVSQSPSNKVTEKGKDVELRCDPISGHTALYWYRQSLGQGLEFLIYFQGNSAPDKSGLPSDRFSAERTGGSVSTLTIQRTQQEDSAVYLCASRLDRTNTGELFFGEGSRLTVL.